One sample yielded the 19 T cell receptor beta chains listed below, sequenced in a study of blood T cell repertoires in COVID-19. TCRdb keeps only in-frame clones here, not all; method: immunoSEQ multiplex PCR. The data show about 250,000 clones, 80% to 85% seen once. Sequencing was carried out using peripheral blood. Source of these receptors: a man aged 45-65 years with active or convalescent COVID-19.

The J gene is TRBJ2-5, the V gene TRBV24-1, with 7 bases identical to TRBD1. Germline trimming cut 4 bases from V and 2 bases from J; bases unmatched to any gene: 3. The germline V gene has CDR1 KGHDR and CDR2 SFDVKD. CDR3 length: 14 amino acids. CDR3 amino acids: CATSDPGQQETQYF. The CDR3, as DNA: TGTGCCACCAGTGACCCGGGACAGCAAGAGACCCAGTACTTC.

The chain is built from TRBV4-1 and TRBJ1-1; D is unclear. Trimming pared 0 bases from V and 1 base from J, leaving 12 bases between. The CDR3 spans 16 residues. The germline CDR1 and CDR2 sequences are MGHRA and YSYEKL. CDR3 region: CASSQDQRVTNTEAFF. CDR3 nucleotide sequence: TGCGCCAGCAGCCAAGATCAACGGGTAACGAACACTGAAGCTTTCTTT.

This rearrangement joins TRBV6-5 to TRBJ2-2; D might be TRBD2 (6 bases). V lost 7 bases and J 3 bases, leaving 15 bases between the germline ends. Germline V lookup: CDR1 MNHEY, CDR2 SVGAGI. The CDR3 loop spans 15 amino acids. CDR3 region: CASKSPGAYTGELFF. CDR3 nucleotide sequence: TGTGCCAGCAAGTCACCGGGAGCCTACACCGGGGAGCTGTTTTTT.

This chain uses TRBV5-1 with TRBJ2-1; 14 nucleotides agree with TRBD2. V trimming: 3 bases; J trimming: 3 bases; junction bases outside the gene matches: 5. This CDR3 has 17 amino acids. The germline V gene has CDR1 SGHRS and CDR2 YFSETQ. In nucleotides, the CDR3 is TGCGCCAGCAGCTCGGGACTAGCGGGGGCCCTCTACAATGAGCAGTTCTTC. It encodes CASSSGLAGALYNEQFF.

The chain employs TRBV19 and TRBJ2-1, with 9 bases identical to TRBD2. Germline CDR1 is LNHDA and CDR2 is SQIVND (reference sequence). There are 16 residues in the CDR3. V shed 1 base and J 3 bases; nucleotides not matched to a gene: 4. CDR3: CASSIVSGGLYNEQFF. The CDR3 region has the DNA TGTGCCAGTAGTATAGTCAGCGGGGGGCTCTACAATGAGCAGTTCTTC.

The chain is built from TRBV2 and TRBJ2-3; TRBD1 matches 8 bases. Germline values: CDR1 SNHLY, CDR2 FYNNEI. V trimming: 6 bases; J trimming: 5 bases; junction bases outside the gene matches: 10. This CDR3 spans 15 amino acids. CDR3 bases: TGTGCCAGCAGGGAGAGGACAGGGTTGGGAGATACGCAGTATTTT. Its protein is CASRERTGLGDTQYF.

This chain joins TRBV5-1 and TRBJ1-1, with TRBD1 matching over 8 bases. V was clipped by 1 base and J by 8 bases; unmatched bases: 1. The germline V gene has CDR1 SGHRS and CDR2 YFSETQ. The length of the CDR3 is 12 residues. CDR3 bases: TGCGCCAGCAGCTTGCGGACAGGGGAAGCTTTCTTT. Protein product: CASSLRTGEAFF.

There are a few counts of this clone. The chain uses TRBV15 and TRBJ2-3; 13 bases align to TRBD2. Trimming at V came to 1 base and at J to 3 bases, leaving 4 bases not matched to a gene. The CDR3 spans 17 residues. The germline V gene has CDR1 LNHNV and CDR2 YYDKDF (reference sequence). CDR3 loop: CATSRGELAGGTDTQYF. The CDR3 region has the DNA TGTGCCACCAGCAGAGGAGAACTAGCGGGGGGGACAGATACGCAGTATTTT.

Points on this clone: Other DNA sequences within the sample encode an identical CDR3. The rearrangement uses TRBV7-9 and TRBJ2-7, with D unresolved. V shed 2 bases and J shed 4 bases, with 6 bases lying between them. The CDR3 has 12 amino acids. Germline V lookup: CDR1 SEHNR, CDR2 FQNEAQ (reference sequence). The CDR3: CASSLTGYEQYF. The CDR3 coding sequence is TGTGCCAGCAGCTTAACCGGGTACGAGCAGTACTTC.

This clone occurred once. The J gene is TRBJ1-1, the V gene TRBV5-5; D unclear. Trimming shortened V by 4 bases and J by 1 base, and 11 bases separated the two germline ends. Per the germline V gene, CDR1 is SGHKS and CDR2 is YYEKEE (reference sequence). This CDR3 spans 14 amino acids. CDR3 protein: CASSNRESNTEAFF. The CDR3 DNA reads TGTGCCAGCAGCAATCGGGAATCGAACACTGAAGCTTTCTTT. The whole variable domain, remainder taken from reference TRBV5-5 and TRBJ1-1, is DAGVTQSPTHLIKTRGQQVTLRCSPISGHKSVSWYQQVLGQGPQFIFQYYEKEERGRGNFPDRFSARQFPNYSSELNVNALLLGDSALYLCASSNRESNTEAFFGQGTRLTVV.

The chain uses TRBV21-1 and TRBJ2-7; the listed D gene, TRBD1, was not tested against the DNA. TRBV21-1 is given as a pseudogene. The CDR3 consists of 18 residues. CDR3 in amino acids: CASSKKGPGQGIDYEQYF. For the CDR3, the DNA is TGTGCCAGCAGCAAAAAAGGTCCGGGACAGGGGATCGACTACGAGCAGTACTTC.

The gene calls are TRBV5-5 and TRBJ1-5; TRBD1 agrees at 9 bases. CDR1 and CDR2 from the germline V gene are SGHKS and YYEKEE (reference sequence). The CDR3 consists of 16 residues. Trimming at V came to 3 bases and at J to 1 base, leaving 5 bases not matched to a gene. CDR3 in DNA: TGTGCCAGCAGCTCCGGGACAGGGAAAAGCAATCAGCCCCAGCATTTT. Translation: CASSSGTGKSNQPQHF.

V and J are TRBV25-1 and TRBJ2-3, with a possible D match to TRBD1 (5 bases). Per germline, CDR1 MGHDK and CDR2 SYGVNS. The CDR3 covers 18 residues. Trimming cost V 3 bases and J 2 bases, with 21 bases left between them. The CDR3 nucleotides are TGTGCCAGCAGTGACACCACAAACGAGCAGGGCCACACAGATACGCAGTATTTT. Translation gives CASSDTTNEQGHTDTQYF.

The V and J genes are TRBV9 and TRBJ1-1; D not resolved. CDR1 and CDR2 from the germline V gene are SGDLS and YYNGEE. This CDR3 comprises 15 residues. With 2 bases removed from V and 0 bases from J, the gap between germline ends came to 11 bases. This CDR3 is CASSVGVGMNTEAFF. The DNA for the CDR3 is TGTGCCAGCAGCGTCGGGGTCGGGATGAACACTGAAGCTTTCTTT.

This clone was detected a few times. This chain joins TRBV5-4 and TRBJ2-7, with 15 positions matching TRBD2. With 2 bases clipped from V and 6 bases from J, the junction kept 6 bases outside the gene matches. CDR1 SGHNT and CDR2 YYREEE come from the germline V gene (reference sequence). CDR3 size: 16 residues. DNA of the CDR3: TGTGCCAGCAGCTTCGGACTAGCGGGGGGGAACGGCGAGCAGTACTTC. This translates into CASSFGLAGGNGEQYF. The whole variable domain, filled in from reference TRBV5-4 and TRBJ2-7, reads ETGVTQSPTHLIKTRGQQVTLRCSSQSGHNTVSWYQQALGQGPQFIFQYYREEENGRGNFPPRFSGLQFPNYSSELNVNALELDDSALYLCASSFGLAGGNGEQYFGPGTRLTVT.

This clone was seen a handful of times. The chain employs TRBV29-1 and TRBJ2-7, with D maybe TRBD1 (6 bases). In germline, CDR1 is SQVTM, CDR2 ANQGSEA. The CDR3 extends over 12 amino acids. Trimming stripped 3 bases from V and 0 bases from J, with 6 bases between. CDR3 DNA: TGCAGCGTTGAGGACAGCTCCTACGAGCAGTACTTC. This translates into CSVEDSSYEQYF.

The V gene is TRBV4-2, the J gene TRBJ2-1, with TRBD2 matching over 11 bases. CDR3 length equals 15 residues. Unmatched junction bases numbered 5, after V lost 4 bases and J lost 6 bases. Germline V CDR1 and CDR2: LGHNA, YNFKEQ. The CDR3 bases are TGTGCCAGCAGCCCGTTTAGCGGGGGGGCCAATGAGCAGTTCTTC. The encoded protein is CASSPFSGGANEQFF.

The chain employs TRBV2 and TRBJ1-4; D gene uncertain. The CDR3 covers 13 residues. Trimming cost V 4 bases and J 4 bases, with 7 bases left between them. Looked up from germline, CDR1 is SNHLY and CDR2 is FYNNEI. CDR3 in amino acids: CASSVRGNEKLFF. The DNA for the CDR3 is TGTGCCAGCAGTGTTCGGGGTAATGAAAAACTGTTTTTT.

V and J are TRBV6-5 and TRBJ1-1; the D is unclear. Trimming took off 6 bases at V and 0 bases at J, with 14 bases between the two ends. The CDR3 is 15 amino acids. Germline lookup yields CDR1 MNHEY and CDR2 SVGAGI. As DNA, the CDR3 is TGTGCCAGCAGCTCCGACCCTACTATGAACACTGAAGCTTTCTTT. Its protein product is CASSSDPTMNTEAFF.